A single sample gave rise to the 4 T cell receptor beta chains below, sequenced in a study of T cells after posttransplantation cyclophosphamide. Profiling relied on immunoSEQ multiplex PCR, and the TCRdb table lists in-frame clones only, not all of them. This table has roughly 30,000 clones, over 75% appearing once. The naive gate required viable CD3+CD4+ or CD3+CD8+ cells with CCR7+CD45RA+CD45RO-CD95-CD27+CD28+ phenotype. Source material: naive CD4+ T cells sorted from blood. These receptor sequences come from a man aged 25 to 40 in good health and a related stem cell transplant donor.

J is TRBJ2-7 and V is TRBV11-2; D perhaps matches TRBD1 (5 bases). Germline CDR1 and CDR2: SGHAT and FQNNGV. The CDR3 is 14 residues long. V lost 0 bases and J 4 bases, leaving 10 bases between the germline ends. CDR3 DNA sequence: TGTGCCAGCAGCTTAGATCTAGGGGTATACGAGCAGTACTTC. Protein sequence: CASSLDLGVYEQYF.

The chain employs TRBV7-3 and TRBJ2-5; 8 bases agree with TRBD2. Germline loops: CDR1 SGHTA, CDR2 FQGTGA. V trimming: 4 bases; J trimming: 5 bases; junction bases outside the gene matches: 12. CDR3 size: 16 residues. The CDR3 sequence is CASSYLPGGAPETQYF. The CDR3 coding sequence is TGTGCCAGCAGCTACCTTCCCGGGGGGGCCCCTGAGACCCAGTACTTC.

V gene TRBV29-1 combines with J gene TRBJ1-2; D unclear. This CDR3 has 15 amino acids. Germline loops: CDR1 SQVTM, CDR2 ANQGSEA. V lost 0 bases to trimming and J lost 5 bases, with 16 bases between them. This CDR3 is CSVEDPTRSVYGYTF. In DNA, the CDR3 is TGCAGCGTTGAAGATCCTACTAGGTCGGTGTATGGCTACACCTTC.

The chain uses TRBV18 and TRBJ2-6; no clear D. Per germline, CDR1 KGHSH and CDR2 LQKENI. The V end lost 2 bases, the J end lost 0 bases, and 8 bases lay between the germline ends. The length of the CDR3 is 16 residues. In DNA, the CDR3 is TGTGCCAGCTCACCAGTGCGTACCTCTGGGGCCAACGTCCTGACTTTC. Translating gives CASSPVRTSGANVLTF.